This entry lists 5 T cell receptor beta chains sequenced from one sample in a study of control samples from healthy donors and cancer patients. The repertoire was sequenced with immunoSEQ multiplex PCR; TCRdb's copy has only in-frame clones and lacks some. The profile shows 120,000 to 150,000 clones, 75% to 95% of them singletons. Material for sequencing was blood. The receptors come from a man aged 25 to 40 in good health.

V usage is TRBV30 and J usage is TRBJ1-2; 11 bases are a match to TRBD1. Per the germline V gene, CDR1 is GTSNPN and CDR2 is SVGIG (reference sequence). Trimming removed 5 bases from V and 4 bases from J; junction bases left unmatched: 9. The CDR3 consists of 15 residues. In nucleotides, the CDR3 is TGTGCCTGGTTCCTAGGGGACAGGGGGGGCTATGGCTACACCTTC. Amino acid sequence: CAWFLGDRGGYGYTF.

The rearrangement uses TRBV3-1 (or the pseudogene TRBV3-2) and TRBJ2-1; 11 bases line up with TRBD2. The V gene end was trimmed by 4 bases and the J gene end by 3 bases; junction bases not matched to a gene: 8. The CDR3 sequence is 17 residues long. CDR1 and CDR2 from the germline V gene are LGHDT and YNNKEL (reference sequence). The CDR3 region is CASSPREGLAVYNEQFF. In nucleotides, the CDR3 is TGTGCCAGCAGCCCTCGGGAGGGACTAGCGGTCTACAATGAGCAGTTCTTC.

V is TRBV19 and J is TRBJ2-1; 7 bases match TRBD2. Germline assignment: CDR1 LNHDA and CDR2 SQIVND (reference sequence). There are 16 residues in the CDR3. With 3 bases clipped from V and 3 bases from J, the junction kept 8 bases outside the gene matches. The CDR3 here is CASSIPPERGYNEQFF. CDR3 in DNA: TGTGCCAGTAGTATTCCTCCGGAGCGGGGCTACAATGAGCAGTTCTTC.

This chain joins TRBV14 and TRBJ1-4; D gene unclear. The germline V and J ends were trimmed by 8 bases and 4 bases, with 14 bases remaining between them. The CDR3 spans 14 residues. The V gene's germline CDR1 is SGHDN and CDR2 FVKESK. The CDR3 reads CASVVRQINEKLFF. The DNA of the CDR3 is TGTGCCAGCGTGGTCAGGCAGATTAATGAAAAACTGTTTTTT.

The count of this clone is one. The chain is built from TRBV5-1 and TRBJ2-2; D is unclear. The length of the CDR3 is 16 residues. The germline V gene encodes CDR1 SGHRS and CDR2 YFSETQ. V lost 0 bases to trimming and J lost 2 bases, with 11 bases between them. The DNA for the CDR3 is TGCGCCAGCAGCTTGGAAGTGGGCGCAAACACCGGGGAGCTGTTTTTT. Residues: CASSLEVGANTGELFF.